The 7 T cell receptor beta chains given below trace back to one sample, sequenced in a study of shared clonotypes between healthy human individuals. This table comes from immunoSEQ multiplex PCR, and its TCRdb copy is limited to in-frame clones, with some not included. The data show around 2.1 million clones, approximately 94% seen once. Sequences were obtained from naive CD4+ T cells sorted from blood. This sample's subset: CD45RA+ positively selected. These receptors were obtained from a man aged 18 to 35 in good health.

The gene calls are TRBV2 and TRBJ2-5; D gene unclear. The CDR3 extends over 16 amino acids. The ends were cut back, 0 bases at V and 3 bases at J, with 14 bases in the middle. Germline loops: CDR1 SNHLY, CDR2 FYNNEI. The CDR3 DNA is TGTGCCAGCAGTGAAGCGCTTCGACACAAAGAAGAGACCCAGTACTTC. Amino acids: CASSEALRHKEETQYF.

In the case of this clone: Other DNA sequences in the same sample also yield this CDR3. The V and J genes are TRBV29-1 and TRBJ2-7; D might be TRBD1 (6 bases). V lost 7 bases and J 2 bases, leaving 12 bases between the germline ends. CDR3 length: 12 amino acids. CDR1 and CDR2 from the germline V gene are SQVTM and ANQGSEA. The CDR3 region has the DNA TGCAGCGGCGCGACAGGAACCTACGAGCAGTACTTC. This codes for CSGATGTYEQYF.

This chain connects TRBV5-1 to TRBJ1-6; D is undetermined. Germline V gene lookup returns CDR1 SGHRS and CDR2 YFSETQ. CDR3 length equals 17 residues. V lost 0 bases, J lost 1 base, and 11 bases lay in between. The CDR3 is CASSLGGVGSYNSPLHF. CDR3 DNA: TGCGCCAGCAGCTTGGGCGGGGTAGGGTCCTATAATTCACCCCTCCACTTT.

The V gene is TRBV19, the J gene TRBJ2-3; D is unclear. V lost 3 bases and J lost 0, with 13 bases in between. This CDR3 region has 16 residues. Germline V gene sequence: CDR1 LNHDA, CDR2 SQIVND (reference sequence). The CDR3 DNA reads as TGTGCCAGTAGTATTCTGCGCGGATCTAGCACAGATACGCAGTATTTT. This codes for CASSILRGSSTDTQYF.

Comments on this clone: The germline gene is not matched at one end of the junction; a read error may be the cause. The chain joins TRBV7-7 to TRBJ2-2, with unresolved D. This CDR3 has 19 amino acids. Germline V CDR1 and CDR2: SSHAT, FNYEAQ (reference sequence). CDR3 in amino acids: CASSLRPRTSPLFTGELFF. The CDR3 DNA reads as TGTGCTAGCAGCTTAAGGCCCAGGACCTCTCCTCTCTTTACCGGGGAGCTGTTTTTT.

J is TRBJ2-3 and V is TRBV9, with a possible D match to TRBD2 (5 bases). The germline gives CDR1 SGDLS, CDR2 YYNGEE. The V end lost 2 bases, the J end lost 5 bases, and 15 bases lay between the germline ends. The CDR3 is 15 amino acids. The CDR3 protein is CASSVDSVSRDTQYF. Here the CDR3 DNA reads TGTGCCAGCAGCGTTGATAGCGTATCGCGAGATACGCAGTATTTT.

This clone has only one observation. The chain is built from TRBV5-1 and TRBJ2-1; a possible D gene is TRBD2 (6 bases). The CDR3 sequence is 16 residues long. Germline V gives CDR1 SGHRS, CDR2 YFSETQ. V gave up 4 bases and J gave up 4 bases, with 18 bases separating them. The CDR3 coding sequence is TGCGCCAGCAGCCCTGGTGGCCTAGCGACTTACAATGAGCAGTTCTTC. Protein product: CASSPGGLATYNEQFF.